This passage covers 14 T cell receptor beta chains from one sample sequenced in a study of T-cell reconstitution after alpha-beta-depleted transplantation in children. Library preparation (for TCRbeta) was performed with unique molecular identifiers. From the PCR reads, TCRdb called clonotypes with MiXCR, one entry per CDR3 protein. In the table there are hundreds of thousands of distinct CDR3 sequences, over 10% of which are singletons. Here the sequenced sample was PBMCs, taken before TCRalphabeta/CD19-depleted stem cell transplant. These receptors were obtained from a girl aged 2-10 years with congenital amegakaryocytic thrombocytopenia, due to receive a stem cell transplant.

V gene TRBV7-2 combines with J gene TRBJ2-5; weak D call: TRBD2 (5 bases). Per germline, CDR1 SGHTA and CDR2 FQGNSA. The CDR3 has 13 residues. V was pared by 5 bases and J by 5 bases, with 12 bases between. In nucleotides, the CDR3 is TGTGCCAGCAGCGTGTCCCGGGGTGAGACCCAGTACTTC. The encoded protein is CASSVSRGETQYF.

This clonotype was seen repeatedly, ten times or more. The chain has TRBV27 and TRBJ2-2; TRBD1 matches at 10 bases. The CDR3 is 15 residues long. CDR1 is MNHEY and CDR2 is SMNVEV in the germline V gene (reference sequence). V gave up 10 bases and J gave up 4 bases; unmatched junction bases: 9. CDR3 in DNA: TGTGCCACCCGACGGGGGACAGGGGCCACCGGGGAGCTGTTTTTT. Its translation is CATRRGTGATGELFF.

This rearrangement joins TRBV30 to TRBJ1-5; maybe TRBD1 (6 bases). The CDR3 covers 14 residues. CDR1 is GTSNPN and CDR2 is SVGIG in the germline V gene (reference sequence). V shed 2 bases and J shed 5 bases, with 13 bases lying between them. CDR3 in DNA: TGTGCCTGGAGTAGACAGGCCCCCTATCAGCCCCAGCATTTT. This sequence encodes CAWSRQAPYQPQHF. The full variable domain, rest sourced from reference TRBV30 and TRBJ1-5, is SQTIHQWPATLVQPVGSPLSLECTVEGTSNPNLYWYRQAAGRGLQLLFYSVGIGQISSEVPQNLSASRPQDRQFILSSKKLLLSDSGFYLCAWSRQAPYQPQHFGDGTRLSIL.

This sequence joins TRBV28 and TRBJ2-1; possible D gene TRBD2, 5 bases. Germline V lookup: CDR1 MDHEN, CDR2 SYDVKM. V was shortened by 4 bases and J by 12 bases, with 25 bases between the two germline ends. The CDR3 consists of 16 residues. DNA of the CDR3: TGTGCCAGCAGTTACGGACCGCCCCCCCACAATGAGGGGCAGTTCTTC. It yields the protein CASSYGPPPHNEGQFF.

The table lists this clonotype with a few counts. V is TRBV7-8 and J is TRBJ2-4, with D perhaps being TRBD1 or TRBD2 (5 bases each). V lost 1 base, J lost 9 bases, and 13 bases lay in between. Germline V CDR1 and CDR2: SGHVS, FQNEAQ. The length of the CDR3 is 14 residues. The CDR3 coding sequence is TGTGCCAGCAGCTTAGGGCGCGTTGGGGGCATTCAGTACTTC. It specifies CASSLGRVGGIQYF.

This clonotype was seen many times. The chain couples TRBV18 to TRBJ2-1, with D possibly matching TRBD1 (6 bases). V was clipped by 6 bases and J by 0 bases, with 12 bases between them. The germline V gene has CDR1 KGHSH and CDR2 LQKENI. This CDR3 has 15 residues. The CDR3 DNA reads TGTGCCAGCTCCCAACAGGACAGCTCCTACAATGAGCAGTTCTTC. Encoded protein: CASSQQDSSYNEQFF.

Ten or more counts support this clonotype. CDR3 in amino acids: CASSQDHAGPPYEQYF. CDR3 DNA: TGTGCCAGCAGCCAAGATCACGCGGGACCCCCCTACGAGCAGTACTTC. The J gene is TRBJ2-7, the V gene TRBV3-1; D possibly corresponds to TRBD2 (6 bases). The germline V gene encodes CDR1 LGHDT and CDR2 YNNKEL (reference sequence). Trimming removed 0 bases from V and 2 bases from J, with 14 bases in between. The CDR3 sequence is 16 residues long.

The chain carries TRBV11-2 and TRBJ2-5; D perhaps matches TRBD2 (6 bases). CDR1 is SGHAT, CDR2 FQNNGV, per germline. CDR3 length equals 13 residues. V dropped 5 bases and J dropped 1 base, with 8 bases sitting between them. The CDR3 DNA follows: TGTGCCAGCAGCCGGGACTTCCAAGAGACCCAGTACTTC. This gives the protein CASSRDFQETQYF. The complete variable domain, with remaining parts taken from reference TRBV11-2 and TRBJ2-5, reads EAGVAQSPRYKIIEKRQSVAFWCNPISGHATLYWYQQILGQGPKLLIQFQNNGVVDDSQLPKDRFSAERLKGVDSTLKIQPAKLEDSAVYLCASSRDFQETQYFGPGTRLLVL.

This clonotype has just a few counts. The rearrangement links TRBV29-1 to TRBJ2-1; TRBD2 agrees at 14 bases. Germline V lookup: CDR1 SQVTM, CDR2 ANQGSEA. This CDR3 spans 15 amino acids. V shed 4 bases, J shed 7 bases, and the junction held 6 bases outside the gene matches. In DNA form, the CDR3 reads TGCAGCGTTGCGCCCGGGACTAGCGGGAGAAATGAGCAGTTCTTC. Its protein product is CSVAPGTSGRNEQFF.

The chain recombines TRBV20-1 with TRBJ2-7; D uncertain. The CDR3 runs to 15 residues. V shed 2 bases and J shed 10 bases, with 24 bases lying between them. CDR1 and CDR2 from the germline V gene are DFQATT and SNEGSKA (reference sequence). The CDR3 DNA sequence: TGCAGTGCTAGATCTGTAGGCCTCCACCCACTACCCCAGTACTTC. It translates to CSARSVGLHPLPQYF.

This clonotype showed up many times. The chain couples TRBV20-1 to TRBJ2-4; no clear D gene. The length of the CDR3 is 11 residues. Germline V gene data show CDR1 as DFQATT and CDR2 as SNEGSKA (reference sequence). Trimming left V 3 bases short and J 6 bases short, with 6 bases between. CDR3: CSASIGNIQYF. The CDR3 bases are TGCAGTGCTAGCATTGGAAACATTCAGTACTTC.

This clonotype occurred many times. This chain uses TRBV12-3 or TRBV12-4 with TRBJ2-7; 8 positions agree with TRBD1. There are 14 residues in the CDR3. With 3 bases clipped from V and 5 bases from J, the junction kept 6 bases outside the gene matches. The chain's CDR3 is CASSFRDRTDEQYF. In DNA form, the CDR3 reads TGTGCCAGCAGTTTCCGGGACAGGACGGACGAGCAGTACTTC.

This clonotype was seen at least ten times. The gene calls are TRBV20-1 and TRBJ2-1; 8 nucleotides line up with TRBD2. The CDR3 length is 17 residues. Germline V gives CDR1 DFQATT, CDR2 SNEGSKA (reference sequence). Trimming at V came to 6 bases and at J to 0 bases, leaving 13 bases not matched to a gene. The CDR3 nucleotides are TGCAGTGCGGGGGACGGGAGGGCGTCGGACTCCTACAATGAGCAGTTCTTC. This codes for CSAGDGRASDSYNEQFF.

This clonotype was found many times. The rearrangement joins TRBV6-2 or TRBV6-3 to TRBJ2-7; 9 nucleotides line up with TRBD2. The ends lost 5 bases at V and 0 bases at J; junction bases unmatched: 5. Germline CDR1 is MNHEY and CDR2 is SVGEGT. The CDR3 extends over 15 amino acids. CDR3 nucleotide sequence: TGTGCCAGCAGTAGGACTAGCGCAATCTCCTACGAGCAGTACTTC. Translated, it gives CASSRTSAISYEQYF.